This entry lists 7 T cell receptor beta chains sequenced from one sample in a study of CD8 T cells in ankylosing spondylitis. Study-wide results and limits: The study identified a TCR beta motif of several highly homologous variants that appeared characteristic of ankylosing spondylitis blood.

These receptors lack a known antigen. TCRdb fed the 5' RACE reads into MiXCR, producing one record per CDR3 protein. Seen here are around 770,000 distinct CDR3 sequences, about 12% observed once, and the top ten hold under 0.6%. Sequencing input: blood, either unsorted or a sorted T cell fraction (not recorded which). Source of these receptors: a male donor with ankylosing spondylitis.

This clonotype was seen ten or more times. V is TRBV5-1 and J is TRBJ2-7; 9 bases align to TRBD1. V was clipped by 5 bases and J by 0 bases; unmatched bases: 6. CDR1 and CDR2 (germline): SGHRS, YFSETQ. CDR3 size: 15 residues. CDR3 residues: CASSPGQGSSYEQYF. CDR3 bases: TGCGCCAGCAGTCCGGGACAGGGTAGCTCCTACGAGCAGTACTTC.

The chain combines TRBV10-3 with TRBJ2-5; TRBD1 matches 9 bases. The CDR3 covers 14 residues. CDR1 and CDR2 from the germline V gene are ENHRY and SYGVKD. The V and J ends lost 6 bases and 4 bases, in that order; junction bases with no gene match: 6. The CDR3 sequence is CAIRGTGLTETQYF. The CDR3 DNA follows: TGTGCCATCAGAGGGACAGGGCTGACAGAGACCCAGTACTTC.

The chain joins TRBV7-3 to TRBJ2-1, with D perhaps assigned TRBD1 or TRBD2 (6 bases each). The CDR3 has 16 residues. V lost 4 bases to trimming and J lost 6 bases, with 19 bases between them. CDR1 and CDR2 (germline): SGHTA, FQGTGA. The CDR3 DNA reads as TGTGCCAGCAGCTCCAGGGGAGGCCCCTACTCCAATGAGCAGTTCTTC. This codes for CASSSRGGPYSNEQFF. Using reference TRBV7-3 and TRBJ2-1 for the parts outside the CDR3, the full variable domain is GAGVSQTPSNKVTEKGKYVELRCDPISGHTALYWYRQSLGQGPEFLIYFQGTGAADDSGLPNDRFFAVRPEGSVSTLKIQRTERGDSAVYLCASSSRGGPYSNEQFFGPGTRLTVL.

The chain employs TRBV20-1 and TRBJ2-1; 14 bases line up with TRBD2. With 4 bases clipped from V and 1 base from J, the junction kept 6 bases outside the gene matches. The CDR3 totals 17 residues. Germline V gene sequence: CDR1 DFQATT, CDR2 SNEGSKA (reference sequence). In DNA form, the CDR3 reads TGCAGTGCTAAGACTAGCGGGGGGGCCGTATCCTACAATGAGCAGTTCTTC. This encodes CSAKTSGGAVSYNEQFF.

This clonotype was detected only once. A much larger clone sits a single nucleotide away, making a read error possible. The chain couples TRBV29-1 to TRBJ1-1; D gene unclear. Trimming stripped 7 bases from V and 2 bases from J, with 11 bases between. The germline V gene encodes CDR1 SQVTM and CDR2 ANQGSEA. The CDR3 extends over 12 amino acids. In nucleotides, the CDR3 is TGCAGCGCCCAAACGAAAAACACTGAAGCTTTCTTT. Protein sequence: CSAQTKNTEAFF.

This clonotype was seen a handful of times. V gene TRBV7-8 combines with J gene TRBJ2-1; TRBD2 agrees at 7 bases. In germline, CDR1 is SGHVS, CDR2 FQNEAQ. The CDR3 is 14 amino acids. V shed 6 bases and J 5 bases; nucleotides not matched to a gene: 7. CDR3 nucleotides: TGTGCCAGCAGTTTCGGCGGGAGTCACAATGAGCAGTTCTTC. Residues: CASSFGGSHNEQFF.

V and J are TRBV7-2 and TRBJ1-5; D not resolved. Germline lookup yields CDR1 SGHTA and CDR2 FQGNSA. This CDR3 has 13 amino acids. V was pared by 5 bases and J by 4 bases, with 9 bases between. The CDR3 sequence: CASSDSRNQPQHF. CDR3 coding DNA: TGTGCCAGCAGCGACTCCCGTAATCAGCCCCAGCATTTT.